Below are 27 T cell receptor beta chains sequenced from a single sample in a study of cytomegalovirus exposure and HLA in healthy donors. Primers: 60 Vbeta forward and 13 Jbeta reverse. Assay used: immunoSEQ multiplex PCR; TCRdb lists only in-frame clones, some missing. The data contain about 150,000 clones, 85% of them singletons. Sequenced: PBMCs. The receptors come from a boy between 2 and 10 years old in good health and CMV-seronegative.

The J gene is TRBJ1-2, the V gene TRBV6-1, with D possibly matching TRBD1 (6 bases). Germline V gene sequence: CDR1 MNHNS, CDR2 SASEGT. V was shortened by 7 bases and J by 6 bases, with 18 bases between the two germline ends. CDR3 length equals 14 residues. The CDR3 region has the DNA TGTGCCAGCACCAGAACGGGGGGGCTGAATGGCTACACCTTC. This codes for CASTRTGGLNGYTF.

V usage is TRBV21-1 and J usage is TRBJ1-5; the table's D call, TRBD1, has no DNA check behind it. TRBV21-1 is a known pseudogene. The CDR3 length is 17 residues. CDR3 amino acids: CASSKGIDSIADQPQHF. The CDR3 region has the DNA TGTGCCAGCAGCAAAGGAATAGACAGCATAGCCGATCAGCCCCAGCATTTT.

V gene TRBV20-1 combines with J gene TRBJ2-7; D is perhaps TRBD1 (7 bases). CDR1 and CDR2 (germline): DFQATT, SNEGSKA (reference sequence). The CDR3 runs to 11 residues. V was clipped by 2 bases and J by 6 bases, with 8 bases between them. CDR3: CSARQGGEQYF. The DNA of the CDR3 is TGCAGTGCTAGACAGGGGGGCGAGCAGTACTTC.

The chain combines TRBV5-5 with TRBJ2-2; D is perhaps TRBD1 (7 bases). This CDR3 is 15 amino acids long. Germline CDR1 and CDR2: SGHKS and YYEKEE (reference sequence). Trimming shortened V by 7 bases and J by 4 bases, and 17 bases separated the two germline ends. The CDR3 reads CASSERQGGTGELFF. CDR3 coding DNA: TGTGCCAGCTCGGAGCGACAGGGAGGCACCGGGGAGCTGTTTTTT.

This clone was seen more than once but under ten times. The V call is TRBV28, the J call TRBJ2-7; D may be TRBD1 (6 bases). The germline V and J ends were trimmed by 7 bases and 2 bases, with 12 bases remaining between them. The CDR3 totals 13 residues. The V gene's germline CDR1 is MDHEN and CDR2 SYDVKM. In DNA, the CDR3 is TGTGCCAGCAAACCGGGACAAGCCTACGAGCAGTACTTC. Its translation is CASKPGQAYEQYF.

The J gene is TRBJ2-1, the V gene TRBV7-9; TRBD1 matches at 9 bases. CDR1 is SEHNR, CDR2 FQNEAQ, per germline (reference sequence). Germline trimming cut 4 bases from V and 6 bases from J; bases unmatched to any gene: 16. The CDR3 loop spans 18 amino acids. CDR3 loop: CASSSTTTGTGPLNEQFF. CDR3 coding DNA: TGTGCCAGCAGCTCCACCACTACCGGGACAGGGCCCCTCAATGAGCAGTTCTTC.

V gene TRBV18 combines with J gene TRBJ1-6, with a weak D call TRBD1 (5 bases). Germline V lookup: CDR1 KGHSH, CDR2 LQKENI. The CDR3 consists of 16 residues. Trimming removed 4 bases from V and 5 bases from J, with 15 bases in between. CDR3 loop: CASSLKQGPNNSPLHF. For the CDR3, the DNA is TGTGCCAGCTCACTAAAGCAGGGCCCCAATAATTCACCCCTCCACTTT.

V usage is TRBV6-1 and J usage is TRBJ2-7; 9 bases line up with TRBD2. J lost 0 bases, V lost 2 bases, and 2 bases had no gene match. Per the germline V gene, CDR1 is MNHNS and CDR2 is SASEGT. The CDR3 contains 15 residues. This chain's CDR3 is CASSELAGSSYEQYV. CDR3 bases: TGTGCCAGCAGTGAACTAGCGGGGAGCTCCTACGAGCAGTACGTC.

V usage is TRBV5-1 and J usage is TRBJ2-3; TRBD2 matches 10 bases. The CDR3 loop spans 17 amino acids. Per germline, CDR1 SGHRS and CDR2 YFSETQ. After removal of 2 bases from V and 2 bases from J, the junction contained 8 bases not matched to a gene. The CDR3 DNA reads as TGCGCCAGCAGCTTTATTACTAGCGGGACCGCCACAGATACGCAGTATTTT. Translating it yields CASSFITSGTATDTQYF.

The chain uses TRBV5-4 and TRBJ1-1; D unresolved. V was clipped by 2 bases and J by 4 bases, with 15 bases between them. The length of the CDR3 is 15 residues. Germline V gene lookup returns CDR1 SGHNT and CDR2 YYREEE (reference sequence). CDR3 protein: CASSLPGQEVTEAFF. CDR3 coding DNA: TGTGCCAGCAGCTTACCCGGGCAGGAGGTCACTGAAGCTTTCTTT.

The rearrangement joins TRBV12-5 to TRBJ2-1; 7 bases are a match to TRBD2. This CDR3 has 16 residues. V gave up 2 bases and J gave up 0 bases; unmatched junction bases: 4. Looked up from germline, CDR1 is LGHNT and CDR2 is FRNRAP. The CDR3 here is CASGLWGGSSYNEQFF. The CDR3 DNA is TGTGCTAGTGGTTTGTGGGGCGGGAGCTCCTACAATGAGCAGTTCTTC.

This sequence joins TRBV10-3 and TRBJ2-3, with a weak D call TRBD1 (6 bases). CDR3 length equals 14 residues. The germline V and J ends were trimmed by 4 bases and 0 bases, with 8 bases remaining between them. Germline CDR1 reads ENHRY; CDR2 reads SYGVKD. CDR3 sequence (DNA): TGTGCCATCAGTGCGGACAGTAGCACAGATACGCAGTATTTT. It yields the protein CAISADSSTDTQYF.

This sequence joins TRBV5-1 and TRBJ2-5; maybe TRBD2 (5 bases). Trimming removed 0 bases from V and 4 bases from J, with 16 bases in between. Germline V CDR1 and CDR2: SGHRS, YFSETQ. The CDR3 runs to 16 residues. The CDR3 sequence: CASSLAGEGFGETQYF. DNA of the CDR3: TGCGCCAGCAGCTTGGCCGGAGAGGGATTTGGAGAGACCCAGTACTTC.

This chain links TRBV27 with TRBJ1-2; tentative D call: TRBD1 (5 bases). V was clipped by 0 bases and J by 3 bases, with 17 bases between them. This CDR3 spans 17 amino acids. In germline, CDR1 is MNHEY, CDR2 SMNVEV (reference sequence). Written as DNA, the CDR3 is TGTGCCAGCAGTTTATCTATGGGCAGGGCGTGGGACTATGGCTACACCTTC. Its translation: CASSLSMGRAWDYGYTF.

The CDR3 is CASSPRRDYGYTF. The DNA for the CDR3 is TGTGCCAGCAGTCCGCGGCGTGACTATGGCTACACCTTC. This chain joins TRBV6-5 and TRBJ1-2; no firm D call. Trimming removed 5 bases at V and 3 bases at J, with 10 bases between. The CDR3 sequence is 13 residues long. The germline V gene has CDR1 MNHEY and CDR2 SVGAGI.

The chain couples TRBV2 to TRBJ2-2; D remains ambiguous. CDR1 is SNHLY, CDR2 FYNNEI, per germline. This CDR3 has 14 residues. V lost 9 bases, J lost 4 bases, and 15 bases lay in between. CDR3 amino acids: CASRAWVGTGELFF. CDR3 in DNA: TGTGCCAGTAGAGCGTGGGTGGGCACCGGGGAGCTGTTTTTT.

V gene TRBV6-1 combines with J gene TRBJ2-5; perhaps TRBD2 as D (5 bases). The J call may be wrong; the DNA end is better matched by TRBJ2-7. CDR3 size: 14 residues. Germline loops: CDR1 MNHNS, CDR2 SASEGT. The CDR3 protein is CAHRGGASPYEQYF. The CDR3 nucleotides are TGTGCCCACCGAGGAGGAGCGTCCCCCTACGAGCAGTACTTC.

CDR3: CASSLDHASVETQYF. Here the CDR3 DNA reads TGTGCCAGCAGCTTAGATCACGCTAGCGTAGAGACCCAGTACTTC. This chain joins TRBV11-3 and TRBJ2-5, with a tentative D call TRBD2 (6 bases). In germline, CDR1 is SGHNT, CDR2 YENEEA. This CDR3 comprises 15 residues. Trimming took 0 bases from V and 4 from J, leaving 12 bases between them.

This clone was detected a few times. The V and J genes are TRBV11-2 and TRBJ1-5; D gene unclear. This CDR3 comprises 16 residues. Trimming left V 0 bases short and J 0 bases short, with 9 bases between. The V gene's germline CDR1 is SGHAT and CDR2 FQNNGV. The CDR3, as DNA: TGTGCCAGCAGCTTAGATCTGCGGTTTAGCAATCAGCCCCAGCATTTT. It is translated as CASSLDLRFSNQPQHF.

The J gene is TRBJ2-7, the V gene TRBV28, with D perhaps TRBD1 (8 bases). The CDR3 sequence is 14 residues long. Per germline, CDR1 MDHEN and CDR2 SYDVKM. Deletions cut 6 bases from V and 4 bases from J, with 16 bases between. CDR3 sequence reads: CASSPPQGGYEQYF. In nucleotides, the CDR3 is TGTGCCAGCAGCCCTCCACAGGGGGGGTACGAGCAGTACTTC.

This rearrangement joins TRBV19 to TRBJ1-4, with D possibly matching TRBD1 (5 bases). Trimming cost V 7 bases and J 5 bases, with 11 bases left between them. Germline V lookup: CDR1 LNHDA, CDR2 SQIVND (reference sequence). There are 13 residues in the CDR3. CDR3 coding DNA: TGTGCCAGTACCCGACAGACCAATGAAAAACTGTTTTTT. It codes for CASTRQTNEKLFF.

This clone was observed a few times. V usage is TRBV6-4 and J usage is TRBJ2-3; 8 nucleotides line up with TRBD2. The CDR3 is made up of 14 amino acids. With V trimmed by 3 bases and J by 4 bases, 3 bases remained unmatched. Germline V gene data show CDR1 as MRHNA and CDR2 as SNTAGT. For the CDR3, the DNA is TGTGCCAGCAGTGAAAGCGGGAGCGCAGATACGCAGTATTTT. It translates to CASSESGSADTQYF.

The rearrangement links TRBV30 to TRBJ2-1, with D possibly TRBD1 on 5 matching bases. This CDR3 is built from 13 residues. Germline V gene sequence: CDR1 GTSNPN, CDR2 SVGIG (reference sequence). Trimming shortened V by 5 bases and J by 9 bases, and 17 bases separated the two germline ends. This chain's CDR3 is CAWRAWTISEQFF. In nucleotides, the CDR3 is TGTGCCTGGCGAGCTTGGACAATATCTGAGCAGTTCTTC.

The chain uses TRBV10-3 and TRBJ1-5; a weak D match, TRBD1 (6 bases). Trimming shortened V by 5 bases and J by 0 bases, and 14 bases separated the two germline ends. Germline V lookup: CDR1 ENHRY, CDR2 SYGVKD. The CDR3 contains 16 residues. The CDR3 protein is CAISKTGPYSNQPQHF. The CDR3 nucleotides read TGTGCCATCAGTAAGACAGGCCCTTATAGCAATCAGCCCCAGCATTTT.

The chain uses TRBV7-9 and TRBJ2-2, with 7 bases lining up with TRBD2. V was clipped by 2 bases and J by 0 bases; unmatched bases: 6. CDR1 is SEHNR, CDR2 FQNEAQ, per germline (reference sequence). The CDR3 length is 17 residues. CDR3 DNA sequence: TGTGCCAGCAGCTTACGGTCCGGGAGGTCGAACACCGGGGAGCTGTTTTTT. Amino acid sequence: CASSLRSGRSNTGELFF.

This chain connects TRBV2 to TRBJ2-1; 12 bases line up with TRBD2. This CDR3 spans 15 amino acids. Germline CDR1 reads SNHLY; CDR2 reads FYNNEI. V lost 3 bases to trimming and J lost 8 bases; unmatched junction nucleotides: 5. This CDR3 reads CASSDPSGRVYEQFF. The CDR3 DNA follows: TGTGCCAGCAGTGACCCTAGCGGGAGGGTATATGAGCAGTTCTTC. The variable domain in full, completed from reference TRBV2 and TRBJ2-1, reads EPEVTQTPSHQVTQMGQEVILRCVPISNHLYFYWYRQILGQKVEFLVSFYNNEISEKSEIFDDQFSVERPDGSNFTLKIRSTKLEDSAMYFCASSDPSGRVYEQFFGPGTRLTVL.

The CDR3 DNA follows: TGTGCCTGGAGTGTCTCCCGGGACGAGCAGTACTTC. This gives the protein CAWSVSRDEQYF. The chain has TRBV30 and TRBJ2-7; D is unclear. Germline V lookup: CDR1 GTSNPN, CDR2 SVGIG (reference sequence). This CDR3 spans 12 amino acids. With 0 bases removed from V and 5 bases from J, the gap between germline ends came to 8 bases.